One and the same sample provided the 23 T cell receptor beta chains below, sequenced in a study of T cells in Graves' hyperthyroidism and ophthalmopathy. There were TCR beta CDR3 regions amplified from RNA transcripts. Carried out on the TCR CDR3, a first-round RT-PCR used the HTBI primer set. TCRdb reprocessed the multiplex PCR reads via MiXCR and lists one record per CDR3 protein. This table has nearly 600,000 distinct CDR3 sequences, more than 11% appearing once. Sequenced sample: blood. The receptors come from a woman aged 25 to 39 with Graves' hyperthyroidism that later progressed to Graves' ophthalmopathy.

The sample holds a few counts of this clonotype. The rearrangement joins TRBV20-1 to TRBJ1-1; 8 positions agree with TRBD1. The ends lost 6 bases at V and 1 base at J; junction bases unmatched: 4. The CDR3 is 13 residues long. Per germline, CDR1 DFQATT and CDR2 SNEGSKA (reference sequence). The CDR3 nucleotides are TGCAGTGCCGACGGGACAGGGAACACTGAAGCTTTCTTT. Its protein is CSADGTGNTEAFF.

This clonotype was picked up many times. The rearrangement uses TRBV28 and TRBJ1-2; D is unresolved. CDR3 size: 13 residues. Germline assignment: CDR1 MDHEN and CDR2 SYDVKM. The V end was cut by 5 bases, the J end by 4 bases, with 11 bases between. This CDR3 is CASSPRSFYGYTF. The CDR3 coding sequence is TGTGCCAGCAGTCCCAGGAGTTTCTATGGCTACACCTTC.

The rearrangement links TRBV2 to TRBJ1-6; a weak D match, TRBD1 (6 bases). The CDR3 spans 14 residues. The germline CDR1 and CDR2 sequences are SNHLY and FYNNEI. V was cut by 4 bases and J by 10 bases, with 14 bases left in between. Here the CDR3 reads CASSGEQGASPLHF. CDR3 DNA: TGTGCCAGCAGTGGGGAACAGGGTGCCTCACCCCTCCACTTT.

The rearrangement links TRBV27 to TRBJ1-3, with 8 nucleotides matching TRBD1. The germline CDR1 and CDR2 sequences are MNHEY and SMNVEV (reference sequence). The CDR3 is 14 residues long. With 5 bases clipped from V and 4 bases from J, the junction kept 4 bases outside the gene matches. CDR3 residues: CASSETGGGNTIYF. CDR3 DNA: TGTGCCAGCAGTGAAACAGGGGGAGGAAACACCATATATTTT.

This clonotype has more than one count but fewer than ten. The chain couples TRBV2 to TRBJ2-3, with D possibly TRBD2 on 6 matching bases. This CDR3 is 14 amino acids long. V lost 7 bases and J 2 bases, leaving 13 bases between the germline ends. Germline loops: CDR1 SNHLY, CDR2 FYNNEI. The CDR3, as DNA: TGTGCCAGCAAGAGGACTACCCCCACAGATACGCAGTATTTT. Its translation is CASKRTTPTDTQYF.

This clonotype appeared many times. This chain joins TRBV29-1 and TRBJ1-1, with D perhaps TRBD1 (6 bases). The germline V and J ends were trimmed by 7 bases and 1 base, with 10 bases remaining between them. Per germline, CDR1 SQVTM and CDR2 ANQGSEA. CDR3 size: 12 residues. The CDR3 DNA follows: TGCAGCGCCACGACAGGGAACACTGAAGCTTTCTTT. This translates into CSATTGNTEAFF. Combining the CDR3 with reference TRBV29-1 and TRBJ1-1 gives the whole variable domain SAVISQKPSRDICQRGTSLTIQCQVDSQVTMMFWYRQQPGQSLTLIATANQGSEATYESGFVIDKFPISRPNLTFSTLTVSNMSPEDSSIYLCSATTGNTEAFFGQGTRLTVV.

The rearrangement joins TRBV20-1 to TRBJ2-7; no firm D call. The V and J ends lost 4 bases and 5 bases respectively, with 6 bases between them. Germline-derived CDR1 and CDR2 are DFQATT and SNEGSKA (reference sequence). The CDR3 sequence is 10 residues long. The CDR3 loop reads CSATRDEQYF. The CDR3 region has the DNA TGCAGTGCTACTAGAGACGAGCAGTACTTC.

A few counts support this clonotype. The chain couples TRBV6-1 to TRBJ1-1, with 7 bases that match TRBD1. The V and J ends lost 5 bases and 10 bases, in that order; junction bases with no gene match: 4. The CDR3 contains 11 residues. Germline-derived CDR1 and CDR2 are MNHNS and SASEGT. This CDR3 is CASSSGTAAFF. As DNA, the CDR3 is TGTGCCAGCAGTTCGGGGACAGCAGCTTTCTTT.

With respect to this clonotype: A much larger clone lies one base from this, so it may be a read error. The V and J genes are TRBV20-1 and TRBJ1-2, with unresolved D. The germline gives CDR1 DFQATT, CDR2 SNEGSKA (reference sequence). The CDR3 is made up of 11 amino acids. CDR3 region: CTPITGGGYTF. In DNA form, the CDR3 reads TGCACACCTATTACGGGAGGTGGCTACACCTTC.

This clonotype has a count of ten or more. The chain is built from TRBV30 and TRBJ1-5, with 10 positions matching TRBD1. In germline, CDR1 is GTSNPN, CDR2 SVGIG (reference sequence). The CDR3 consists of 13 residues. V dropped 2 bases and J dropped 15; count of bases not matched to a gene: 10. The CDR3: CAWSRDRGSGLHF. CDR3 DNA sequence: TGTGCCTGGAGTAGGGACAGGGGTTCAGGATTGCATTTT.

This clonotype was counted many times. The chain couples TRBV27 to TRBJ2-7, with 9 bases aligning to TRBD1. CDR1 and CDR2 from the germline V gene are MNHEY and SMNVEV (reference sequence). This CDR3 spans 14 amino acids. The junction had 4 bases not matched to a gene; V was cut back by 5 bases and J by 2 bases. The CDR3 coding sequence is TGTGCCAGCAGTCCACAGGGGGCCGCCTACGAGCAGTACTTC. It codes for CASSPQGAAYEQYF.

This clonotype was seen ten or more times. This sequence joins TRBV2 and TRBJ1-6; D is unresolved. Germline V CDR1 and CDR2: SNHLY, FYNNEI. V lost 5 bases and J lost 6, with 17 bases in between. The CDR3 length is 16 residues. The CDR3 DNA sequence: TGTGCCAGCAGTTCCGGACCCGCTCGCTCTAATTCACCCCTCCACTTT. Translated, it gives CASSSGPARSNSPLHF.

This clonotype was counted ten times or more. V gene TRBV9 combines with J gene TRBJ2-2; a weak D match, TRBD2 (5 bases). V lost 1 base and J lost 3, with 16 bases in between. The V gene's germline CDR1 is SGDLS and CDR2 YYNGEE. This CDR3 spans 17 amino acids. CDR3 loop: CASSVSPGNGDTGELFF. CDR3 coding DNA: TGTGCCAGCAGCGTATCTCCGGGTAACGGGGACACCGGGGAGCTGTTTTTT.

This clonotype came up many times. In nucleotides, the CDR3 is TGTGCCAGCAGTCCGGGCGGACAGTCGGCCACTGAAGCTTTCTTT. The encoded protein is CASSPGGQSATEAFF. This chain joins TRBV28 and TRBJ1-1, with D possibly being TRBD1 (6 bases). Germline V lookup: CDR1 MDHEN, CDR2 SYDVKM. The CDR3 extends over 15 amino acids. Trimming left V 5 bases short and J 4 bases short, with 17 bases between.

This clonotype was detected many times. The rearrangement joins TRBV5-1 to TRBJ1-1, with D perhaps TRBD1 (6 bases). CDR3 length: 14 amino acids. CDR1 and CDR2 (germline): SGHRS, YFSETQ. V shed 0 bases and J shed 10 bases, with 16 bases lying between them. CDR3 DNA: TGCGCCAGCAGCTTGGACGCAGGGGTTCTTGGAGCTTTCTTT. It specifies CASSLDAGVLGAFF.

The chain carries TRBV27 and TRBJ1-5; D ambiguous. The germline V gene has CDR1 MNHEY and CDR2 SMNVEV (reference sequence). This CDR3 has 15 residues. Trimming pared 3 bases from V and 1 base from J, leaving 10 bases between. The CDR3 region has the DNA TGTGCCAGCAGTTTGGCCGGGTGGAGCAATCAGCCCCAGCATTTT. It is translated as CASSLAGWSNQPQHF.

In this sample, this clonotype turned up many times. The genes are TRBV3-1 and TRBJ2-1; TRBD2 agrees at 11 bases. This CDR3 has 17 residues. J was trimmed by 8 bases and V by 3 bases; bases with no gene match: 12. The germline gives CDR1 LGHDT, CDR2 YNNKEL (reference sequence). Here the CDR3 DNA reads TGTGCCAGCAGCCAGGGTCTAGCGGGAGGATCAGGCGATGAGCAGTTCTTC. Translating gives CASSQGLAGGSGDEQFF.

This clonotype has only a few counts. DNA of the CDR3: TGTGCCAGTAGTACTCCCCGGTCCCCGGAGGGAGGCTACACCTTC. This sequence encodes CASSTPRSPEGGYTF. The rearrangement links TRBV19 to TRBJ1-2, with unresolved D. Germline loops: CDR1 LNHDA, CDR2 SQIVND (reference sequence). V was clipped by 4 bases and J by 8 bases, with 20 bases between them. The CDR3 sequence is 15 residues long. The full variable domain, rest sourced from reference TRBV19 and TRBJ1-2, is DGGITQSPKYLFRKEGQNVTLSCEQNLNHDAMYWYRQDPGQGLRLIYYSQIVNDFQKGDIAEGYSVSREKKESFPLTVTSAQKNPTAFYLCASSTPRSPEGGYTFGSGTRLTVV.

The chain combines TRBV6-1 with TRBJ1-1; unclear D gene. Trimming cost V 5 bases and J 10 bases, with 20 bases left between them. The CDR3 has 14 amino acids. CDR1 and CDR2 from the germline V gene are MNHNS and SASEGT. The CDR3 DNA follows: TGTGCCAGCAGTCCCCAGACACCTCTACCCGGAGCTTTCTTT. Amino acid sequence: CASSPQTPLPGAFF.

This clonotype was recorded at least ten times. J is TRBJ2-7 and V is TRBV27, with TRBD2 identical over 9 bases. CDR1 is MNHEY, CDR2 SMNVEV, per germline (reference sequence). V trimming: 6 bases; J trimming: 0 bases; junction bases outside the gene matches: 3. CDR3 size: 14 residues. The CDR3 DNA sequence: TGTGCCAGCAGCCTTAGCGGGGGCTCCTACGAGCAGTACTTC. Translated, it gives CASSLSGGSYEQYF.

This clonotype was detected ten times or more. V is TRBV20-1 and J is TRBJ1-5; D is uncertain. The V end was cut by 5 bases, the J end by 3 bases, with 11 bases between. The CDR3 runs to 13 residues. Germline lookup yields CDR1 DFQATT and CDR2 SNEGSKA (reference sequence). The CDR3 coding sequence is TGCAGTGCTTCCCGGGCCTTCAATCAGCCCCAGCATTTT. Its translation is CSASRAFNQPQHF.

In this sample, this clonotype turned up many times. DNA of the CDR3: TGTGCCAGCAGTTTCTCCGGACTAGCGGGAGTATACAATGAGCAGTTCTTC. This sequence encodes CASSFSGLAGVYNEQFF. This rearrangement joins TRBV6-1 to TRBJ2-1; TRBD2 aligns across 13 bases. This CDR3 is 17 amino acids long. Germline loops: CDR1 MNHNS, CDR2 SASEGT. Germline trimming cut 5 bases from V and 4 bases from J; bases unmatched to any gene: 8.

This clonotype appeared many times. The rearrangement links TRBV12-3 or TRBV12-4 to TRBJ2-3; no clear D gene. This CDR3 contains 12 residues. V was pared by 6 bases and J by 12 bases, with 16 bases between. CDR3 protein: CASRSSTLPQYF. CDR3 DNA sequence: TGTGCCAGCAGGAGTTCTACCCTCCCACAGTATTTT.